The clone carrying this TCR beta chain was counted ten times or more. The sample belongs to a study of neurological immune-mediated disorders. In TCRdb, the 5' RACE reads were re-called with MiXCR into one record per CDR3 protein. The sample contains some 38,000 distinct CDR3 sequences, roughly 11% of which appear only once. Time point noted: technical triplicate 1. PBMCs numbering 2 million and stored at -80 C yielded the unsorted libraries. Trimming cost V 0 bases and J 5 bases, with 3 bases left between them. The length of the CDR3 is 12 residues. Looked up from germline, CDR1 is MNHEY and CDR2 is SVGEGT.

V usage is TRBV6-2 or TRBV6-3 and J usage is TRBJ2-3; D call uncertain. The source material was PBMCs. The sequence came from a man in his fifties or sixties with HTLV-1-associated myelopathy (HAM/TSP). CDR3 sequence reads: CASSYSKDTQYF. CDR3 nucleotides: TGTGCCAGCAGTTACTCGAAAGATACGCAGTATTTT.